This passage covers 11 T cell receptor beta chains from one sample sequenced in a study of regulatory T cells in long-lasting Graves disease (dated by TCRdb to about 2021). Libraries were prepared through multiplex PCR. This sample was sequenced with an Illumina HiSeq 4000. iRepertoire HTBI primers and Arm-PCR amplification of CDR3 regions were used to construct TCR beta libraries. TCRdb trimmed the raw reads at Q25, called clones with MiXCR and kept productive beta chains. Here each entry gathers all rows of one CDR3 protein and keeps the most common genes and DNA. The table for this sample lists about 470,000 distinct CDR3 sequences; 20% to 25% of them were counted only once. Roughly 7% of the sample rests with the top ten. The time point label here, explained by the study, means: persistent/refractory GD, antithyroid drugs over 5 years with positive TRAb. For both TCR sequencing and RNA sequencing, RNA was extracted from PBMCs in TRIzol.

The input for sequencing was peripheral blood mononuclear cells (PBMCs), taken when the disease was refractory, from a patient treated with antithyroid drugs. These receptors were collected from a female donor with Graves disease.

The genes are TRBV5-1 and TRBJ2-7, with D maybe TRBD1 (6 bases). Between the trimmed V and J ends, which lost 1 base and 3 bases, there was a span of 11 bases. Germline loops: CDR1 SGHRS, CDR2 YFSETQ. There are 14 residues in the CDR3. The CDR3 loop reads CASSLLGHNYEQYF. The CDR3 nucleotides read TGCGCCAGCAGCTTGTTGGGACACAACTACGAGCAGTACTTC.

The rearrangement uses TRBV3-1 and TRBJ2-3, with D tentatively TRBD2 (6 bases). Germline CDR1 is LGHDT and CDR2 is YNNKEL (reference sequence). CDR3 size: 12 residues. Trimming removed 5 bases from V and 5 bases from J, with 8 bases in between. CDR3 coding DNA: TGTGCCAGCAGCTCCGGGGGAGATACGCAGTATTTT. It translates to CASSSGGDTQYF.

The table lists this clonotype with a few counts. This chain links TRBV6-1 with TRBJ1-5, with D hard to call. Trimming took off 8 bases at V and 2 bases at J, with 16 bases between the two ends. This CDR3 comprises 15 residues. The germline CDR1 and CDR2 sequences are MNHNS and SASEGT. CDR3: CASRLEPYGNQPQHF. CDR3 in DNA: TGTGCCAGCCGACTAGAACCTTATGGCAATCAGCCCCAGCATTTT.

This clonotype was picked up many times. The chain uses TRBV28 and TRBJ1-2; D is possibly TRBD1 (5 bases). Between the trimmed V and J ends, which lost 4 bases and 7 bases, there was a span of 16 bases. Germline CDR1 MDHEN, CDR2 SYDVKM. The CDR3 consists of 14 residues. The CDR3 loop is CASSSPEGLGGYTF. The CDR3 region has the DNA TGTGCCAGCAGTTCGCCCGAGGGGCTGGGTGGCTACACCTTC.

This clonotype was seen repeatedly, ten times or more. The rearrangement links TRBV6-1 to TRBJ1-1; the match to TRBD1 covers 7 bases. Unmatched junction bases numbered 8, after V lost 6 bases and J lost 1 base. Germline CDR1 reads MNHNS; CDR2 reads SASEGT. This CDR3 comprises 15 residues. CDR3 sequence reads: CASRGDRFPNTEAFF. In DNA, the CDR3 is TGTGCCAGCAGGGGGGACAGATTTCCGAACACTGAAGCTTTCTTT.

Of note for this clonotype: This may be a read error, as it is one base from a much larger clone. CDR3 residues: CSARPPRTRVETQYF. The CDR3 DNA reads TGCAGTGCTAGACCGCCCCGGACCCGGGTGGAGACCCAGTACTTC. The V gene is TRBV20-1, the J gene TRBJ2-5; D unclear. V shed 2 bases and J shed 5 bases, with 18 bases lying between them. Per the germline V gene, CDR1 is DFQATT and CDR2 is SNEGSKA (reference sequence). The CDR3 contains 15 residues.

This clonotype has a handful of counts. This sequence joins TRBV20-1 and TRBJ2-5, with TRBD2 matching 7 bases. CDR3 length: 15 residues. CDR1 DFQATT and CDR2 SNEGSKA come from the germline V gene (reference sequence). After removal of 0 bases from V and 1 base from J, the junction contained 5 bases not matched to a gene. CDR3 sequence (DNA): TGCAGTGCTAGAGAGTCTAGCGGACTCCAAGAGACCCAGTACTTC. This gives the protein CSARESSGLQETQYF.

The rearrangement uses TRBV4-1 and TRBJ2-7; D is ambiguous. This CDR3 has 15 amino acids. V was cut by 0 bases and J by 4 bases, with 13 bases left in between. Per the germline V gene, CDR1 is MGHRA and CDR2 is YSYEKL. The CDR3 loop is CASSQDQVKVYEQYF. The CDR3, as DNA: TGCGCCAGCAGCCAAGATCAAGTAAAAGTTTACGAGCAGTACTTC.

This clonotype appeared many times. The V call is TRBV6-5, the J call TRBJ1-2, with D perhaps matching TRBD1 (5 bases). The CDR3 runs 15 residues. V was pared by 0 bases and J by 6 bases, with 14 bases between. CDR1 MNHEY and CDR2 SVGAGI come from the germline V gene. The CDR3 DNA reads as TGTGCCAGCAGTTACTCGGGGGGGTCTTTTCATGGCTACACCTTC. Its protein is CASSYSGGSFHGYTF.

This clonotype was observed at least ten times. This chain uses TRBV28 with TRBJ2-5; 8 positions match TRBD2. CDR3 length equals 16 residues. The germline V gene encodes CDR1 MDHEN and CDR2 SYDVKM. V shed 5 bases, J shed 7 bases, and the junction held 15 bases outside the gene matches. Written as DNA, the CDR3 is TGTGCCAGCAGTGCGAGTGGACGGGAGGGCCGGGTGACCCAGTACTTC. Residues: CASSASGREGRVTQYF.

Many counts were recorded for this clonotype. The chain uses TRBV30 and TRBJ1-1; D is uncertain. This CDR3 is built from 11 residues. The V end lost 5 bases, the J end lost 4 bases, and 8 bases lay between the germline ends. The germline CDR1 and CDR2 sequences are GTSNPN and SVGIG (reference sequence). For the CDR3, the DNA is TGTGCCTGGTCTTATAGCACTGAAGCTTTCTTT. Translating it yields CAWSYSTEAFF.